Following are 14 T cell receptor beta chains from one sample sequenced in a study of beta chain features in type 1 diabetes. Reverse transcription of all isolated RNA meant that expressed TCRB transcripts were sequenced. Repertoires were generated with immunoSEQ multiplex PCR, while TCRdb's copy carries only in-frame clones and drops some. The repertoire holds 95,000 to 150,000 clones, 16% seen once, with approximately 2.3% in the top ten. Antigens of these TCRs are unknown. Whole-study findings and limits: People with Type 1 diabetes carried modestly yet significantly shorter TCRB CDR3s in all four CD4+ subsets.

The specimen was central memory CD4+ T cells from blood. Receptors originate from a man under 40 with type 1 diabetes.

The V and J genes are TRBV7-8 and TRBJ1-2, with a tentative D call TRBD1 (5 bases). Germline V gives CDR1 SGHVS, CDR2 FQNEAQ. This CDR3 comprises 13 residues. The germline V and J ends were trimmed by 0 bases and 10 bases, with 12 bases remaining between them. As DNA, the CDR3 is TGTGCCAGCAGCTTAGCAGGGGAGGGCGTCTACACCTTC. It encodes CASSLAGEGVYTF.

This clone turned up a few times. Here the CDR3 DNA reads TGTGCCAGCAGTGGGACAGGGGTAGGAGAGACCCAGTACTTC. Its protein is CASSGTGVGETQYF. The chain links TRBV6-5 to TRBJ2-5; 10 bases fit TRBD1. V was clipped by 5 bases and J by 4 bases; unmatched bases: 4. The CDR3 runs to 14 residues. Germline-derived CDR1 and CDR2 are MNHEY and SVGAGI.

This clone appeared a few times. V and J are TRBV28 and TRBJ1-2; D not certain. The V end was cut by 6 bases, the J end by 4 bases, with 15 bases between. CDR1 is MDHEN and CDR2 is SYDVKM in the germline V gene. This CDR3 is built from 14 residues. The CDR3 loop is CASRTEGRGYGYTF. The CDR3, as DNA: TGTGCCAGCAGGACGGAAGGACGGGGCTATGGCTACACCTTC.

This clone was counted a few times. This chain links TRBV7-9 with TRBJ1-6; 9 bases match TRBD1. Germline V gene data show CDR1 as SEHNR and CDR2 as FQNEAQ (reference sequence). J gave up 10 bases and V 5 bases, and 6 bases lay outside the gene matches. The CDR3 extends over 14 amino acids. The CDR3 here is CASSLTGGQSPLHF. The CDR3 DNA reads TGTGCCAGCAGCCTAACAGGGGGCCAATCACCCCTCCACTTT. The whole variable domain, remainder taken from reference TRBV7-9 and TRBJ1-6, is DTGVSQNPRHKITKRGQNVTFRCDPISEHNRLYWYRQTLGQGPEFLTYFQNEAQLEKSRLLSDRFSAERPKGSFSTLEIQRTEQGDSAMYLCASSLTGGQSPLHFGNGTRLTVT.

This clone was counted between two and nine times. The chain links TRBV14 to TRBJ1-6; D may be TRBD1 (5 bases). Trimming cost V 0 bases and J 7 bases, with 7 bases left between them. Germline CDR1 and CDR2: SGHDN and FVKESK. This CDR3 spans 14 amino acids. In DNA, the CDR3 is TGTGCCAGCAGCCAAGACAGACAGAATTCACCCCTCCACTTT. This gives the protein CASSQDRQNSPLHF.

In this sample, this clone turned up a few times. A read error may be the cause here, since a much bigger clone is one base away. This sample also contains other DNA sequences that code for the same CDR3. The rearrangement joins TRBV30 to TRBJ1-2; 9 nucleotides match TRBD1. Trimming removed 5 bases from V and 1 base from J; junction bases left unmatched: 8. The CDR3 covers 15 residues. CDR1 is GTSNPN, CDR2 SVGIG, per germline (reference sequence). CDR3 region: CAWARDRAFNYGYTF. The CDR3 nucleotides are TGTGCCTGGGCGCGGGACAGGGCCTTTAACTATGGCTACACCTTC.

A few counts support this clone. V and J are TRBV29-1 and TRBJ1-2; possibly TRBD1 for D (5 bases). The CDR3 is 13 residues long. Deletions cut 4 bases from V and 1 base from J, with 10 bases between. Germline V gene sequence: CDR1 SQVTM, CDR2 ANQGSEA. The CDR3 sequence: CSVAGRNNYGYTF. CDR3 DNA: TGCAGCGTTGCGGGGCGGAATAACTATGGCTACACCTTC.

This clone was counted ten times or more. The V gene is TRBV11-3, the J gene TRBJ2-1; D is tentatively TRBD1 or TRBD2 (5 bases each). Germline values: CDR1 SGHNT, CDR2 YENEEA. The CDR3 contains 16 residues. V lost 2 bases and J 0 bases, leaving 11 bases between the germline ends. In nucleotides, the CDR3 is TGTGCCAGCAGCTTACTGGCAGGGAGCTCCTACAATGAGCAGTTCTTC. Its protein is CASSLLAGSSYNEQFF.

The V and J genes are TRBV4-2 and TRBJ1-1; 7 bases align to TRBD1. The CDR3 contains 11 residues. The V segment lost 8 bases and the J segment 3 bases; nucleotides outside the gene matches: 0. Per the germline V gene, CDR1 is LGHNA and CDR2 is YNFKEQ. This chain's CDR3 is CASGTDTEAFF. Written as DNA, the CDR3 is TGTGCCAGCGGGACAGACACTGAAGCTTTCTTT.

The chain employs TRBV19 and TRBJ2-6; TRBD1 matches at 9 bases. Per germline, CDR1 LNHDA and CDR2 SQIVND (reference sequence). With V trimmed by 9 bases and J by 2 bases, 5 bases remained unmatched. The CDR3 extends over 15 amino acids. CDR3: CASRDRAAGANVLTF. The CDR3, as DNA: TGTGCCAGCCGGGACAGGGCCGCTGGGGCCAACGTCCTGACTTTC.

This clone was counted a few times. The CDR3 DNA follows: TGTGCCAGCAGTTACTCGACGGGAGTAGGCACCGGGGAGCTGTTTTTT. Translated: CASSYSTGVGTGELFF. V and J are TRBV6-5 and TRBJ2-2, with D possibly matching TRBD2 (6 bases). There are 16 residues in the CDR3. Between the trimmed V and J ends, which lost 0 bases and 4 bases, there was a span of 12 bases. Germline values: CDR1 MNHEY, CDR2 SVGAGI.

The CDR3 sequence: CASSLRGSAEDTQYF. The CDR3 DNA is TGTGCCAGCAGCTTGCGGGGTAGCGCGGAAGATACGCAGTATTTT. This chain links TRBV7-2 with TRBJ2-3; D is perhaps TRBD2 (6 bases). V lost 3 bases and J 5 bases, leaving 15 bases between the germline ends. In germline, CDR1 is SGHTA, CDR2 FQGNSA. The CDR3 is made up of 15 amino acids. The full variable domain, in which reference TRBV7-2 and TRBJ2-3 provide the parts outside the CDR3, is GAGVSQSPSNKVTEKGKDVELRCDPISGHTALYWYRQSLGQGLEFLIYFQGNSAPDKSGLPSDRFSAERTGGSVSTLTIQRTQQEDSAVYLCASSLRGSAEDTQYFGPGTRLTVL.

The chain couples TRBV18 to TRBJ2-3; a weak D match, TRBD2 (8 bases). The V gene lost 0 bases and the J gene lost 4 bases, with 17 bases spanning the gap. Looked up from germline, CDR1 is KGHSH and CDR2 is LQKENI. This CDR3 has 17 amino acids. CDR3 in amino acids: CASSPPTGGGPSDTQYF. CDR3 DNA sequence: TGTGCCAGCTCACCACCTACGGGAGGGGGCCCTTCAGATACGCAGTATTTT.

This clone was seen a handful of times. The gene calls are TRBV6-6 and TRBJ2-1; D is unclear. Germline CDR1 and CDR2: MNHNY and SVGAGI (reference sequence). The CDR3 sequence is 13 residues long. V shed 5 bases and J shed 4 bases, with 9 bases lying between them. The CDR3 sequence: CASSAMGYNEQFF. DNA for the CDR3: TGTGCCAGCAGTGCAATGGGTTACAATGAGCAGTTCTTC.